This TCR beta chain comes out of a study of PD-1 blockade in classical Hodgkin lymphoma. The study's findings and limits: Baseline diversity in complete responders resembled that of newly diagnosed patients. Factors driving the repertoire differences, possibly disease activity or prior therapy, remain undefined. At C4D1, TCR diversity had climbed significantly for CD4+ cells, though not for CD8+ cells. Healthy donors reportedly exceeded newly diagnosed patients in baseline TCR diversity.

CDR3 length: 16 amino acids. Between the trimmed V and J ends, which lost 6 bases and 2 bases, there was a span of 20 bases. The germline V gene has CDR1 SGHTA and CDR2 FQGNSA. The protocol was immunoSEQ multiplex PCR, while the TCRdb copy is restricted to in-frame clones and leaves out a portion. The sample yields more than 45,000 clones, approximately 90% seen once. Brentuximab vedotin exposure varied among the patients, all of whom had relapsed after autologous stem cell transplantation. A remark on this clone: Its antigen is undetermined.

Sequencing used peripheral blood mononuclear cells (PBMCs), obtained before the second cycle of nivolumab. The TCR was taken from a human donor with classical Hodgkin lymphoma. This chain links TRBV7-2 with TRBJ2-7, with D uncertain. The chain's CDR3 is CASSRDRPLSAYEQYF. The CDR3 coding sequence is TGTGCCAGCAGTCGAGATCGCCCCTTATCCGCCTACGAGCAGTACTTC. Variable domain in full (rest from reference TRBV7-2 and TRBJ2-7): GAGVSQSPSNKVTEKGKDVELRCDPISGHTALYWYRQSLGQGLEFLIYFQGNSAPDKSGLPSDRFSAERTGGSVSTLTIQRTQQEDSAVYLCASSRDRPLSAYEQYFGPGTRLTVT.